The rows below give T cell receptor beta chains drawn from one sample of a study of synovial regulatory T cells in juvenile arthritis. Profiling relied on immunoSEQ multiplex PCR, and the TCRdb table lists in-frame clones only, not all of them. The sample has 10,000 or so clones. The source material was Treg cells from blood. The receptors were gathered from a donor aged 2-35 years with juvenile idiopathic arthritis. CDR3s include the opening cysteine and the closing phenylalanine or tryptophan. A clone size is listed for some rows: how often the clone was seen (once, few, many), or a class if it is expanded.

>TRBJ1-1|TRBV29-1|14|NA
CSAWTGGRNTEAFF
>TRBJ1-3|TRBV7-9|13|NA
CASSLATGNTIYF
>TRBJ2-3|TRBV7-6|13|NA
CASSPRRADTQYF
>TRBJ1-4|TRBV10-2|15|NA
CASNEGFRGSEKLFF
>TRBJ1-2|TRBV5-1|12|NA
CASSRDSYGYTF
>TRBJ1-2|TRBV12-2|16|NA
CASRLLRVGGGYGYTF
>TRBJ2-4|TRBV18|15|NA
CASSLTAPGKNIQYF
>TRBJ1-2|TRBV28|13|NA
CASSLFSSTGYTF
>TRBJ2-2|TRBV15|14|NA
CATSTDARSGELFF
>TRBJ2-2|TRBV5-6|17|NA
CASSTTGTSGKTGELFF
>TRBJ1-1|TRBV2|16|NA
CASSEELWGGNTEAFF
>TRBJ2-7|TRBV7-6|13|NA
CASSFRGGREQYF
>TRBJ1-2|TRBV28|13|NA
CASRTGQGYGYTF
>TRBJ1-4|TRBV28|13|NA
CASSEGGDEKLFF
>TRBJ1-2|TRBV6-1|13|NA
CASSGRAGYGYTF
>TRBJ1-6|TRBV6-5|12|medium-sized
CASSSLGSPLHF
>TRBJ2-1|TRBV19|14|NA
CASPTRFAIGEQFF
>TRBJ1-5|TRBV5-8|18|NA
CASSFLPGAAYSNQPQHF
>TRBJ2-4|TRBV28|17|NA
CASSRTGTGLAKNIQYF
>TRBJ2-7|TRBV5-3|16|NA
CARSFGSGGTPYEQYF
>TRBJ1-2|TRBV6-5|13|NA
CASSPGTALGYTF
>TRBJ2-3|TRBV19|15|NA
CASRYTRTSTDTQYF
>TRBJ1-3|TRBV19|13|NA
CASSSALGNTIYF
>TRBJ1-3|TRBV28|14|NA
CASSFWGVGNTIYF
>TRBJ1-4|TRBV30|14|NA
CAWNTGSHNEKLFF
>TRBJ2-7|TRBV11-1|15|NA
CASSSSSGGTYEQYF
>TRBJ2-7|TRBV6-1|13|NA
CASSLGGTYEQYF
>TRBJ2-7|TRBV12-5|19|NA
CASGFPPSTSTGSPVEQYF
>TRBJ1-4|TRBV11-2|16|NA
CASSYHSGGPNEKLFF
>TRBJ1-2|TRBV5-4|15|NA
CASSLPDRGVYGYTF
>TRBJ1-3|TRBV7-2|15|NA
CASSLKAAAGNTIYF
>TRBJ1-3|TRBV5-4|18|NA
CASSLSGDRVNSGNTIYF